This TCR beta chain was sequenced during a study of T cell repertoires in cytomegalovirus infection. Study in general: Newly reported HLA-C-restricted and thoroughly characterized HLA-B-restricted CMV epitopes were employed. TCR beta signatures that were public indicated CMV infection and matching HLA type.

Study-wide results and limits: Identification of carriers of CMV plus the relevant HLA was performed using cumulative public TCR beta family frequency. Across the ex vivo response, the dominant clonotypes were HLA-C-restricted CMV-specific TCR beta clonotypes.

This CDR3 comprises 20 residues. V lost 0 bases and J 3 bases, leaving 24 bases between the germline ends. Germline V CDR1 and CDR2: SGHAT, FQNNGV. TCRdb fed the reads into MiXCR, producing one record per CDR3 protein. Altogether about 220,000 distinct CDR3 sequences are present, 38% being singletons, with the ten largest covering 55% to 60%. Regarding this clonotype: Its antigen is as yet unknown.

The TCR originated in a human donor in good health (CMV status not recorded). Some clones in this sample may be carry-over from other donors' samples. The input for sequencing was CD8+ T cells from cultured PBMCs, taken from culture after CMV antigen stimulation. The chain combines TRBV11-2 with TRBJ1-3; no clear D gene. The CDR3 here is CASSLDPCTPTGAGGNTIYF. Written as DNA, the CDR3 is TGTGCCAGCAGCTTAGATCCGTGTACACCAACCGGAGCCGGTGGAAACACCATATATTTT.